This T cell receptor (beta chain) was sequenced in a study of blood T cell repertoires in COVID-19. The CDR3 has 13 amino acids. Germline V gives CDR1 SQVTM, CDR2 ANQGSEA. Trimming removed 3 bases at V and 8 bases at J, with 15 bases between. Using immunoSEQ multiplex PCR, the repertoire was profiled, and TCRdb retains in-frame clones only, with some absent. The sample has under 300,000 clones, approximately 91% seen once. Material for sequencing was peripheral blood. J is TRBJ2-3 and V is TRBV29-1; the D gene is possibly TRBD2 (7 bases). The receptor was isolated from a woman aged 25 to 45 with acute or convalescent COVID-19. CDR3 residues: CSVERGRTSTQYF. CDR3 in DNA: TGCAGCGTTGAGCGGGGGCGGACGAGTACGCAGTATTTT.